This T cell receptor (beta chain) emerged from a study of blood T cell repertoires in COVID-19 (dated by TCRdb to 2019 to 2021). A note on the overall study: Collaborator samples came from the United States, Italy and Spain and covered acute and convalescent phases of COVID-19. The prospective study material was composed of cDNA or gDNA derived from T cells, B-cell-depleted T cells, or PBMCs. Deeply sampled blood TCRbeta repertoires from subjects exposed to, actively infected with, or recovered from COVID-19 were included in the dataset. The repertoires were made available in a free public database intended to serve as a resource for research on the immune response to SARS-CoV-2. The samples were drawn from the first 160 participants of the ongoing ImmuneRACE study and from over 950 subjects provided by 6 global collaborators. The sample metadata nearly always contained a de-identified subject ID, COVID-19 status, age in years and sex. Where available, HLA class I and class II types were obtained from metadata supplied by the sample provider rather than from assay-based typing. Broad study findings and their caveats: The quantity of clinical and demographic metadata differed by source and by participant and was supplied without curation.

Whole blood was collected in K2EDTA tubes by collaborating institutions according to the institutions' own protocols. For TCRbeta analysis, collaborators shipped samples in one of three forms: frozen whole blood, isolated PBMCs, or DNA extracted from either of those sample types. From the cysteine up to the phenylalanine, the CDR3 has a length of 14 residues. Of all the DNA, just the CDR3 is kept, 42 bases in frame from base 1. The germline V gene gives CDR1 as SGHVS and CDR2 as FQNEAQ. Clipping removes 1 base from V and 9 bases from J, with 3 as the unmatched junction base count. Notes on this clone: The clone's antigen remains unknown. No per-base quality is available; no much larger clone lies one base away.

TCRbeta CDR3 regions were amplified from genomic DNA using the immunoSEQ Assay, a bias-controlled multiplex PCR. Turning to the authors' computational methods: The number of nucleated cells in each sample was estimated from the amplification of reference gene primers within the assay. To quantify the absolute abundance of each unique TCRbeta CDR3 rearrangement, sequence reads were collapsed and filtered. Productive Simpson clonality was computed per sample as the square root of Simpson's diversity index over productive rearrangements. This is the immuneACCESS table as TCRdb keeps it, with only in-frame sequences that have V and J called. A part of the clones is gone; compared with another copy, unresolved V genes explain less than half, and the rest is unexplained. V and J calls and clone size come straight from that table; D and trimming were deduced from the DNA. The sample records 150,000 or so clones, about four fifths of which are singletons. Of the sample, approximately 9.1% is held by the ten largest clones.

The origin of this receptor is a woman aged 70-85 years with acute or convalescent COVID-19. Sample: peripheral blood. The rearrangement joined TRBV7-8 to TRBJ2-5; TRBD2 fits 12 bases in the junction. The CDR3: CASSLEASGGAQYF. The sequenced DNA is TGTGCCAGCAGCTTAGAGGCTAGCGGGGGGGCCCAGTACTTC.